Below, one TCR beta chain is given with its context. Its specificity is unknown. The V segment lost 5 bases and the J segment 7 bases; nucleotides outside the gene matches: 9. This CDR3 spans 14 amino acids. Looked up from germline, CDR1 is SGHDT and CDR2 is YYEEEE. This sample was taken from a study of Ad26.COV2.S vaccination and SARS-CoV-2 variants. Study-level background: Donor was assigned to the Ad26.COV2.S arm of trial COV1001. Study-wide points: Marked by substantial breadth, spike-specific CD8+ and CD4+ T cell responses were reportedly seen after vaccination. Recipients given vaccine exceeded placebo recipients in spike-specific TCR breadth.

Treatment in this sample: roughly 20 received Ad26.COV2.S at low or high dose, single or two shots; several received placebo; per-sample allocation not given. Day 63 after the first vaccine or placebo injection was the time point for sampling. Wuhan-strain SARS-CoV-2 spike was expressed by the Ad26 vector that made up the vaccine. Sequenced by immunoSEQ multiplex PCR; TCRdb stores in-frame clones only, minus some. The sample lists some 520,000 clones, roughly nine tenths occurring once. This TCR was recovered from a person aged 18 to 59 who received the Ad26.COV2.S COVID-19 vaccine or a placebo. The material sequenced was peripheral blood, taken in a trial of Ad26.COV2.S vaccine versus placebo. V usage is TRBV5-6 and J usage is TRBJ1-2; the match to TRBD1 covers 9 bases. CDR3 loop: CASRLQGALLGYTF. Written as DNA, the CDR3 is TGTGCCAGCAGATTACAGGGGGCGCTTCTTGGCTACACCTTC.